This note documents a single TCR beta chain sequence. Library preparation (for TCRbeta) was performed with unique molecular identifiers. TCRdb reanalysed the PCR reads using MiXCR and keeps one entry per CDR3 protein. The data hold roughly 790,000 distinct CDR3 sequences, with approximately 15% observed a single time. The sample is drawn from a study of T-cell reconstitution after alpha-beta-depleted transplantation in children. This CDR3 has 15 amino acids. V shed 8 bases and J shed 0 bases, with 17 bases lying between them. This clonotype originated in a male patient under 18 who had a stem cell transplant for acute lymphoblastic leukemia, so the T cells may come from the graft donor. This chain links TRBV12-3 or TRBV12-4 with TRBJ2-7; tentatively, D is TRBD1 or TRBD2 (5 bases each). Sequences were derived from PBMCs, mostly from graft donor cells, sampled 360 days after TCRalphabeta/CD19-depleted stem cell transplant. The CDR3 DNA reads as TGTGCCAGCGCCCTTCGATGGGGGAGCTCCTACGAGCAGTACTTC. Translating gives CASALRWGSSYEQYF.